This T cell receptor (beta chain) derives from a study of blood T cell repertoires in COVID-19. Germline lookup yields CDR1 SGHRS and CDR2 YFSETQ. CDR3 length equals 15 residues. The V gene lost 0 bases and the J gene lost 1 base, with 8 bases spanning the gap. Produced via immunoSEQ multiplex PCR; TCRdb's table is partial and in-frame only. Among 470,000 or so clones listed, 80% to 90% were seen once. This sequence joins TRBV5-1 and TRBJ2-1; possible D gene TRBD2, 6 bases. Material: peripheral blood. The sequence was collected from a human donor in a cohort sampled during active COVID-19. CDR3 sequence (DNA): TGCGCCAGCAGCTTGGGCGGGGTATCCTACAATGAGCAGTTCTTC. It yields the protein CASSLGGVSYNEQFF.